Listed below are T cell receptor beta chains from one sample, sequenced in a study of post-analysis software for immune sequencing data. MiXCR was run by TCRdb on the PCR reads, yielding one entry per CDR3 protein. This repertoire shows about 760,000 distinct CDR3 sequences, approximately 30% found once; its top ten account for more than 0.45%. Specimen: blood. These receptors were obtained from a girl between 5 and 17 years old with multiple sclerosis. Each CDR3 is given with its conserved first and last residue. D genes are given only for firm matches. Part of the rows lack a size; the others show once, few, many or a class for expanded clones.

TRBV7-9	TRBJ1-2	NA	NA	CASSLSFDVRTF	TGTGCCAGCAGCCTTTCCTTTGACGTTCGCACCTTC
TRBV5-1	TRBJ1-1	NA	few	CASSLAGGDYGEAFF	TGCGCCAGCAGCTTGGCCGGAGGGGACTACGGTGAAGCTTTCTTT
TRBV7-8	TRBJ1-1	NA	NA	CASSRGTQMNTEAFF	TGTGCCAGCAGCCGTGGCACACAGATGAACACTGAAGCTTTCTTT
TRBV20-1	TRBJ1-5	NA	NA	CSARDPTPSNQPQHF	TGCAGTGCTAGAGATCCCACACCTAGCAATCAGCCCCAGCATTTT
TRBV4-3	TRBJ2-1	NA	few	CASSQVNGRSVHEQFF	TGCGCCAGCAGCCAAGTGAATGGCCGCTCGGTCCATGAGCAGTTCTTC
TRBV7-2	TRBJ2-7	NA	NA	CASSLGLSGRVSYEQYF	TGTGCCAGCAGCTTAGGGTTATCGGGGCGGGTATCCTACGAGCAGTACTTC
TRBV4-1	TRBJ1-5	NA	few	CASSQWAGYQPQHF	TGCGCCAGCAGCCAATGGGCAGGCTATCAGCCCCAGCATTTT
TRBV7-2	TRBJ2-1	TRBD2	many	CASSGRTSYRNEQFF	TGTGCCAGCAGCGGAAGGACTAGCTACCGGAATGAGCAGTTCTTC
TRBV5-1	TRBJ1-2	TRBD1	few	CASLGSLGGAEGYTF	TGCGCCAGCCTCGGTTCGTTAGGGGGCGCGGAAGGCTACACCTTC
TRBV4-3	TRBJ2-1	NA	NA	CASSQDSTGINEQFF	TGCGCCAGCAGCCAAGATAGCACGGGGATAAATGAGCAGTTCTTC
TRBV7-2	TRBJ1-2	NA	NA	CASQGSTCGYTF	TGTGCCAGTCAGGGTTCTACCTGTGGCTACACCTTC
TRBV5-1	TRBJ2-3	NA	NA	CASSSRTGARGSTDTQYF	TGCGCCAGCAGCTCCCGAACAGGCGCGAGGGGAAGCACAGATACGCAGTATTTT
TRBV7-2	TRBJ2-7	TRBD1	NA	CASNPLGTVIDEQYF	TGTGCCAGCAACCCCCTTGGGACAGTCATCGACGAGCAGTACTTC
TRBV19	TRBJ1-5	NA	NA	CASSTGSSNQPQHF	TGTGCCAGTAGTACAGGGTCGAGCAATCAGCCCCAGCATTTT
TRBV7-2	TRBJ1-2	NA	few	CASSPGGRLVGYTF	TGTGCCAGCAGCCCGGGGGGGCGGCTGGTAGGCTACACCTTC
TRBV20-1	TRBJ1-5	NA	few	CSARTAQGKDQPQHF	TGCAGTGCTAGAACCGCCCAAGGAAAAGATCAGCCCCAGCATTTT
TRBV24-1	TRBJ2-7	NA	NA	CATSDTDDYNEQYF	TGTGCCACCAGTGATACGGACGATTACAATGAGCAGTACTTC
TRBV10-3	TRBJ2-3	NA	few	CASTSQTISTDTQYF	TGTGCCAGCACGTCACAGACCATTAGCACAGATACGCAGTATTTT
TRBV2	TRBJ2-2	NA	NA	CASSRYRERVSGELFF	TGTGCCAGCAGTCGCTACAGGGAGAGGGTGTCCGGGGAGCTGTTTTTT
TRBV20-1	TRBJ2-7	NA	few	CSARGQGNFYEQYF	TGCAGTGCTAGGGGCCAGGGGAATTTCTACGAGCAGTACTTC
TRBV27	TRBJ2-5	NA	few	CASSPETGGLGETQYF	TGTGCCAGCAGTCCTGAAACCGGGGGGCTGGGGGAGACCCAGTACTTC
TRBV6-1	TRBJ2-3	TRBD1	NA	CASISGQGRTDTQYF	TGTGCCAGCATATCGGGACAGGGGAGGACAGATACGCAGTATTTT
TRBV28	TRBJ2-5	TRBD2	NA	CASSFSGSEETQYF	TGTGCTAGCAGTTTCAGCGGGAGCGAAGAGACCCAGTACTTC
TRBV14	TRBJ1-1	NA	NA	CASSPNRRAAEAFF	TGTGCCAGCAGCCCCAACCGCAGAGCCGCTGAAGCTTTCTTT
TRBV27	TRBJ1-2	NA	once	CASSLSVYKEEAGYTF	TGTGCCAGCAGTTTATCGGTTTATAAGGAGGAAGCTGGCTACACCTTC
TRBV20-1	TRBJ2-3	NA	NA	CSASPGWGTTLTDTQYF	TGCAGTGCGAGCCCCGGGTGGGGGACAACCCTCACAGATACGCAGTATTTT
TRBV7-2	TRBJ2-3	NA	NA	CASSPQGASTDTQYF	TGTGCCAGCAGCCCCCAGGGTGCTAGCACAGATACGCAGTATTTT
TRBV5-1	TRBJ2-1	NA	few	CASRTQTSGNEQFF	TGCGCCAGCAGAACTCAGACTAGTGGTAATGAGCAGTTCTTC
TRBV10-1	TRBJ2-7	NA	NA	CASSESRGPVSEQYF	TGCGCCAGCAGTGAGTCGAGGGGCCCGGTGAGCGAGCAGTACTTC
TRBV7-2	TRBJ2-7	NA	many	CASSRTGSEQYF	TGTGCCAGCAGCCGAACAGGGAGTGAGCAGTACTTC
TRBV5-1	TRBJ1-2	TRBD1	NA	CASSSEGTGDNYGYTF	TGCGCCAGCAGCTCGGAGGGGACAGGGGATAACTATGGCTACACCTTC
TRBV20-1	TRBJ2-7	NA	NA	CSARDRLSYEQYF	TGCAGTGCTAGGGACAGACTTTCCTACGAGCAGTACTTC
TRBV6-2/TRBV6-3	TRBJ1-5	NA	NA	CASSYSYGPQHF	TGTGCCAGCAGTTACTCCTATGGGCCCCAGCATTTT
TRBV7-8	TRBJ2-7	TRBD2	NA	CASSRRGGDFINEQYF	TGTGCCAGCAGCCGACGGGGGGGTGACTTTATCAATGAGCAGTACTTC
TRBV6-5	TRBJ2-7	NA	few	CASRPQPEAYEQYF	TGTGCCAGCCGCCCTCAGCCCGAGGCGTACGAGCAGTACTTC